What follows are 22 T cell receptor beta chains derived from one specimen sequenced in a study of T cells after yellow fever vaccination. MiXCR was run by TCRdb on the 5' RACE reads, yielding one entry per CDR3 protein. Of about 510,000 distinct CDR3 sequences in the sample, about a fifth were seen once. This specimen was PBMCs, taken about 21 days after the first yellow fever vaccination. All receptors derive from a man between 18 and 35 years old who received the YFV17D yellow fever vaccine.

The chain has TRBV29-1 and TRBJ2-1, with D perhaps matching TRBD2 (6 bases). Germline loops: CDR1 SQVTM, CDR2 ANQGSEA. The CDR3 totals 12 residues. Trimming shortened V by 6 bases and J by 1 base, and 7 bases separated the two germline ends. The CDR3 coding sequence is TGCAGCGTACTAGCATCCTACAATGAGCAGTTCTTC. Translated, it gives CSVLASYNEQFF.

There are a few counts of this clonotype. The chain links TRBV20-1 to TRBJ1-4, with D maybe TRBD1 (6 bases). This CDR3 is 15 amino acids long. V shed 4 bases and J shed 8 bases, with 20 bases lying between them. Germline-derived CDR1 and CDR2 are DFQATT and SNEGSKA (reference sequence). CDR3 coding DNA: TGCAGTGCTACCCAAGAAGGGGGGCTAGGGGAAAAACTGTTTTTT. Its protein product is CSATQEGGLGEKLFF.

CDR3 sequence: CAWSPRGVEQYF. CDR3 DNA sequence: TGTGCCTGGAGCCCGAGGGGGGTCGAGCAGTACTTC. The chain couples TRBV30 to TRBJ2-7; TRBD1 or TRBD2 may be the D gene (6 bases each). The V gene lost 3 bases and the J gene lost 6 bases, with 12 bases spanning the gap. The CDR3 contains 12 residues. CDR1 is GTSNPN and CDR2 is SVGIG in the germline V gene (reference sequence). Combining the CDR3 with reference TRBV30 and TRBJ2-7 gives the whole variable domain SQTIHQWPATLVQPVGSPLSLECTVEGTSNPNLYWYRQAAGRGLQLLFYSVGIGQISSEVPQNLSASRPQDRQFILSSKKLLLSDSGFYLCAWSPRGVEQYFGPGTRLTVT.

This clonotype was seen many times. CDR3 amino acids: CSARHIRANTEAFF. Here the CDR3 DNA reads TGCAGTGCTCGGCACATTAGGGCTAACACTGAAGCTTTCTTT. The J gene is TRBJ1-1, the V gene TRBV20-1; D unresolved. The CDR3 is made up of 14 amino acids. The V gene's germline CDR1 is DFQATT and CDR2 SNEGSKA (reference sequence). V lost 5 bases, J lost 2 bases, and 15 bases lay in between.

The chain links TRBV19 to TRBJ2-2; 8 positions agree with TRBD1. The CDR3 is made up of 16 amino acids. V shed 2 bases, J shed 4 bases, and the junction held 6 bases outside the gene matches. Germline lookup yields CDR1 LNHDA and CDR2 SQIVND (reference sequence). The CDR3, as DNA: TGTGCCAGTAGTATACACTCGGACAGGGTCACCGGGGAGCTGTTTTTT. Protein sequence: CASSIHSDRVTGELFF.

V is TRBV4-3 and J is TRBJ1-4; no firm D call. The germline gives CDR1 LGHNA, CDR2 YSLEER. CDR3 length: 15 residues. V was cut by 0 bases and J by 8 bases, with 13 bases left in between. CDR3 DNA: TGCGCCAGCAGCCAAGATCGATCCGAAGGGGAAAAACTGTTTTTT. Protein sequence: CASSQDRSEGEKLFF.

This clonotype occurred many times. The CDR3 sequence is CASSSQALAVGEQYF. CDR3 DNA: TGTGCCAGCAGCTCCCAAGCTCTAGCGGTGGGAGAGCAGTACTTC. V is TRBV7-2 and J is TRBJ2-7; TRBD2 agrees at 7 bases. Germline lookup yields CDR1 SGHTA and CDR2 FQGNSA. The CDR3 spans 15 residues. V was clipped by 4 bases and J by 7 bases; unmatched bases: 13.

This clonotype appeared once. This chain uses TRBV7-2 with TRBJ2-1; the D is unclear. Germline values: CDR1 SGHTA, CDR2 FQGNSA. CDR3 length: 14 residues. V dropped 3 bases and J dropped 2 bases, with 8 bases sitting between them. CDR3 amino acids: CASSFWDTYNEQFF. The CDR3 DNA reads TGTGCCAGCAGCTTCTGGGATACCTACAATGAGCAGTTCTTC.

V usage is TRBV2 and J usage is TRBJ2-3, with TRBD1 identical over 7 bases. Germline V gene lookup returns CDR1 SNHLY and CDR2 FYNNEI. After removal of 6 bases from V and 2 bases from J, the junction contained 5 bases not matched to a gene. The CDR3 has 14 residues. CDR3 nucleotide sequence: TGTGCCAGCAGGGCACAGGGGCTCACAGATACGCAGTATTTT. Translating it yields CASRAQGLTDTQYF. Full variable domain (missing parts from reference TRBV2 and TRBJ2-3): EPEVTQTPSHQVTQMGQEVILRCVPISNHLYFYWYRQILGQKVEFLVSFYNNEISEKSEIFDDQFSVERPDGSNFTLKIRSTKLEDSAMYFCASRAQGLTDTQYFGPGTRLTVL.

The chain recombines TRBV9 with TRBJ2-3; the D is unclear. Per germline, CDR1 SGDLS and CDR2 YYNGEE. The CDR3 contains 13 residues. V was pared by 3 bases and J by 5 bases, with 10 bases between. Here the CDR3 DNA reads TGTGCCAGCAGCGGGGCGAAGGGAGATACGCAGTATTTT. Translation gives CASSGAKGDTQYF.

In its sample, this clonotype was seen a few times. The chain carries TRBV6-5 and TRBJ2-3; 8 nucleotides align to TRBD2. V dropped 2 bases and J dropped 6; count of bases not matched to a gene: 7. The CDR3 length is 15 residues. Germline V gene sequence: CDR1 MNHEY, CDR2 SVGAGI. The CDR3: CASSYDPGGSDTQYF. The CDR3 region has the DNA TGTGCCAGCAGTTACGATCCGGGGGGGTCGGATACGCAGTATTTT.

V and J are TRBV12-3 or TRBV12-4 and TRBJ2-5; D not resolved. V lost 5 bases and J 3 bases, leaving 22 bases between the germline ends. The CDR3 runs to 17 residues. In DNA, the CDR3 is TGTGCCAGCAGTGACCTCCCTATTAGGGTCGGAGAAGAGACCCAGTACTTC. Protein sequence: CASSDLPIRVGEETQYF.

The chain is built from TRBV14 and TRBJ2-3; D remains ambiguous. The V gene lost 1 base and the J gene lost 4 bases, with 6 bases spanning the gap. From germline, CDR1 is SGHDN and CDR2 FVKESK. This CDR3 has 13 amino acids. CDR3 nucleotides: TGTGCCAGCAGCCAAGCATTCTCAGATACGCAGTATTTT. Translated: CASSQAFSDTQYF.

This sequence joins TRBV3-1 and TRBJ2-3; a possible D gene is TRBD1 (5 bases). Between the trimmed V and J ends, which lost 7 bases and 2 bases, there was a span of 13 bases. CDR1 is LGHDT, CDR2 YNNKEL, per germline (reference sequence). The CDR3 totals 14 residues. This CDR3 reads CASTHQGYTDTQYF. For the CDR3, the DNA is TGTGCCAGCACCCACCAGGGATACACAGATACGCAGTATTTT.

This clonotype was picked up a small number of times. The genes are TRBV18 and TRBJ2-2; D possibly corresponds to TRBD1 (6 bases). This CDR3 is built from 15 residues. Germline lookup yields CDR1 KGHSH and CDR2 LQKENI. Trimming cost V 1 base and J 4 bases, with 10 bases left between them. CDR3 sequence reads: CASSPRQGSTGELFF. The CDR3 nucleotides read TGTGCCAGCTCACCACGGCAGGGGAGCACCGGGGAGCTGTTTTTT.

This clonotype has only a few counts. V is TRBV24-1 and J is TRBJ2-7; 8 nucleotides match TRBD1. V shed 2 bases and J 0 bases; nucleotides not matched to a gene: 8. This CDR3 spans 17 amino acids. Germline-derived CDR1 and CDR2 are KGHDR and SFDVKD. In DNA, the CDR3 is TGTGCCACCAGTGATTCCCTCGGACAGGGTAGCTCCTACGAGCAGTACGTC. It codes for CATSDSLGQGSSYEQYV.

The CDR3, as DNA: TGTGCCAGCAGCTTGATTGGAAGATTTATGAACACTGAAGCTTTCTTT. Translation gives CASSLIGRFMNTEAFF. This chain uses TRBV5-6 with TRBJ1-1; D remains ambiguous. The ends were cut back, 1 base at V and 0 bases at J, with 13 bases in the middle. The CDR3 spans 16 residues. Germline CDR1 reads SGHDT; CDR2 reads YYEEEE. The full variable domain, rest sourced from reference TRBV5-6 and TRBJ1-1, is DAGVTQSPTHLIKTRGQQVTLRCSPKSGHDTVSWYQQALGQGPQFIFQYYEEEERQRGNFPDRFSGHQFPNYSSELNVNALLLGDSALYLCASSLIGRFMNTEAFFGQGTRLTVV.

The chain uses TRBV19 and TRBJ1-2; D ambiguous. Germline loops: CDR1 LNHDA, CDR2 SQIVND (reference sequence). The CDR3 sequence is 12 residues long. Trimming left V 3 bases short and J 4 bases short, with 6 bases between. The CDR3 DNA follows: TGTGCCAGTAGTATTCGGAGCTATGGCTACACCTTC. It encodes CASSIRSYGYTF.

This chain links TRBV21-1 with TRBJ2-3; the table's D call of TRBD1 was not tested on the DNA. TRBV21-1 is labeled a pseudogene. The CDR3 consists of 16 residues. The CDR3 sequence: CASSKIPFGVLDTQYF. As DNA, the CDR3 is TGTGCCAGCAGCAAGATCCCCTTTGGGGTCCTAGATACGCAGTATTTT.

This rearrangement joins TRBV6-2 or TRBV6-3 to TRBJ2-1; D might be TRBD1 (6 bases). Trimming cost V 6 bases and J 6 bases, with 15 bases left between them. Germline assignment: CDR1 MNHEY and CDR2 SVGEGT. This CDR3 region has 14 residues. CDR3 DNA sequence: TGTGCCAGCAGACTCCACACAGGGATCAATGAGCAGTTCTTC. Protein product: CASRLHTGINEQFF.

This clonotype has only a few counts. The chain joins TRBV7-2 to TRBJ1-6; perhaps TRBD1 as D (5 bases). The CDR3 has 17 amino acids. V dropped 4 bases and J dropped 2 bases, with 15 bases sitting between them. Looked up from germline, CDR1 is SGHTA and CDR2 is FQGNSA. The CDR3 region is CASSSPGQGAYNSPLHF. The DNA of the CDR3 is TGTGCCAGCAGCTCACCCGGGCAGGGCGCCTATAATTCACCCCTCCACTTT.

As DNA, the CDR3 is TGCGCCAGCAGCTTGGGGTGGCAGACGGTTCCTCGGGAGCAGTACGTC. Protein product: CASSLGWQTVPREQYV. The J gene is TRBJ2-7, the V gene TRBV5-1, with D unresolved. CDR3 length: 16 amino acids. Germline CDR1 reads SGHRS; CDR2 reads YFSETQ. Trimming removed 0 bases at V and 7 bases at J, with 20 bases between.